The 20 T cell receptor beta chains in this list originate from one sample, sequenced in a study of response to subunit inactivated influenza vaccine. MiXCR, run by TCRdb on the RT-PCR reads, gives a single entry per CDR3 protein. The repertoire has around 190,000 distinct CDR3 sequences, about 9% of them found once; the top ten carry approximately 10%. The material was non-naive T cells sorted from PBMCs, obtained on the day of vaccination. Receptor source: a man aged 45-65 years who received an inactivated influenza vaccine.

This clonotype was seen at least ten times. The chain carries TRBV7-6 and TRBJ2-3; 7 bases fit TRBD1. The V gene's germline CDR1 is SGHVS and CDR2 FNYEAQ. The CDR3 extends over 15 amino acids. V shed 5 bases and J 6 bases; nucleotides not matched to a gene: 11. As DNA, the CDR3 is TGTGCCAGCAGCAAACGGACAGGCTCAGAGGATACGCAGTATTTT. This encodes CASSKRTGSEDTQYF.

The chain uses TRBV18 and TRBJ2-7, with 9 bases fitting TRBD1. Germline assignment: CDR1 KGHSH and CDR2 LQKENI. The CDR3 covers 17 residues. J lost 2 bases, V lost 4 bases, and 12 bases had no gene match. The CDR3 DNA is TGTGCCAGCTCACGGGACAGGGCCAAAACTCCGACCTACGAGCAGTACTTC. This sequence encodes CASSRDRAKTPTYEQYF.

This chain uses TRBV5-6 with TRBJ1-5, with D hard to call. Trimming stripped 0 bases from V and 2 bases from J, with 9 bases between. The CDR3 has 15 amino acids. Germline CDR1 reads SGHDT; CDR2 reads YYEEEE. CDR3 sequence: CASSLAFSGNQPQHF. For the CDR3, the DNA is TGTGCCAGCAGCTTGGCCTTTTCAGGCAATCAGCCCCAGCATTTT.

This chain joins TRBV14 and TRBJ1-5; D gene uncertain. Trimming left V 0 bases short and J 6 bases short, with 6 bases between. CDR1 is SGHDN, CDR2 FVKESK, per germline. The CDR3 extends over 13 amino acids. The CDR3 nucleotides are TGTGCCAGCAGCCAAGATTCGACTCAGCCCCAGCATTTT. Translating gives CASSQDSTQPQHF.

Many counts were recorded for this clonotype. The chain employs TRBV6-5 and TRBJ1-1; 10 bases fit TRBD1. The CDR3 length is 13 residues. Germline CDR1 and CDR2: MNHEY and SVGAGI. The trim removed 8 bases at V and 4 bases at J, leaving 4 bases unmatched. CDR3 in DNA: TGTGCCAGCGTTAGGGACAGGGGCACTGAAGCTTTCTTT. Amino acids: CASVRDRGTEAFF.

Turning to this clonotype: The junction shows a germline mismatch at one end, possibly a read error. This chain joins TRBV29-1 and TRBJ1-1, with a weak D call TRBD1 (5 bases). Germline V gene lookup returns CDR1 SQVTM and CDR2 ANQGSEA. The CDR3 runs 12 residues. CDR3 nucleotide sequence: TGCAGCGTTGAAGGTAGGGGCGGGGAAGCTCTCTTT. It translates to CSVEGRGGEALF.

CDR3 coding DNA: TGTGCCTGGGGCCGGGGTAAACAAGAGACCCAGTACTTC. Translating gives CAWGRGKQETQYF. The chain recombines TRBV30 with TRBJ2-5; TRBD2 is a possible D gene (5 bases). Germline assignment: CDR1 GTSNPN and CDR2 SVGIG (reference sequence). V lost 5 bases, J lost 2 bases, and 12 bases lay in between. CDR3 length: 13 residues.

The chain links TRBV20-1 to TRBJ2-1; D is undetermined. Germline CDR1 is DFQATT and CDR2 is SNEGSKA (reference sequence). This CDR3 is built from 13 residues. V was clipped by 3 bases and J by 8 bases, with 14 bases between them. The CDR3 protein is CSASWGSRYEQFF. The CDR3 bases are TGCAGTGCTAGTTGGGGTTCCCGATATGAGCAGTTCTTC.

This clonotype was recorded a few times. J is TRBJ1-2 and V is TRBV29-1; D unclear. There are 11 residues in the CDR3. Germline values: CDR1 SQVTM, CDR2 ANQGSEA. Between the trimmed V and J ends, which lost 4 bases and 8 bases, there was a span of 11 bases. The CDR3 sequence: CSVATGGGYTF. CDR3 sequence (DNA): TGCAGCGTTGCCACGGGCGGGGGCTACACCTTC.

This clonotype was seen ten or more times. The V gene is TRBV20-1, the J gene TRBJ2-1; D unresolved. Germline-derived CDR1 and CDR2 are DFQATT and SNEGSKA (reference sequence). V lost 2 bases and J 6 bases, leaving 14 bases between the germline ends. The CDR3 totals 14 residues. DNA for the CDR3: TGCAGTGCTAGAAAGCAGCTAGGGATCAATGAGCAGTTCTTC. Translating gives CSARKQLGINEQFF.

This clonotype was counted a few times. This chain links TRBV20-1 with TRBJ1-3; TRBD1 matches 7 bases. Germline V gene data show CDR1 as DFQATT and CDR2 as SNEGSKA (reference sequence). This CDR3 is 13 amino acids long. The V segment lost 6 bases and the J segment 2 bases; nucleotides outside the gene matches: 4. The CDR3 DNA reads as TGCAGTGCCCCCGACAGGGCTGGAAACACCATATATTTT. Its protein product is CSAPDRAGNTIYF.

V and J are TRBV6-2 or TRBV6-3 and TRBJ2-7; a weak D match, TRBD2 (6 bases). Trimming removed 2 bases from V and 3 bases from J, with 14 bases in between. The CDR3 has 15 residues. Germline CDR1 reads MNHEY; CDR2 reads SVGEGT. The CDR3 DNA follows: TGTGCCAGCAGTTACCCCCGGGACTCCAACTACGAGCAGTACTTC. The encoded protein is CASSYPRDSNYEQYF.

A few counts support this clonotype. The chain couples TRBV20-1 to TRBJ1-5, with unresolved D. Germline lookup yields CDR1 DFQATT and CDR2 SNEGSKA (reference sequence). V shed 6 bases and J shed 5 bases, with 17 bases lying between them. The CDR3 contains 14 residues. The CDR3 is CSAQKPEGYQPQHF. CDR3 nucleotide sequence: TGCAGTGCCCAAAAGCCCGAGGGCTATCAGCCCCAGCATTTT.

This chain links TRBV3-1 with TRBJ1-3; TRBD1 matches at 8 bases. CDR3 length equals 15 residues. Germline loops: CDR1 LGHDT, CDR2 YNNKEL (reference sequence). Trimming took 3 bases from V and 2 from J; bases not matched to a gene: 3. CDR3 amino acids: CASSQTGAPGNTIYF. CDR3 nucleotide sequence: TGTGCCAGCAGCCAGACAGGGGCTCCTGGAAACACCATATATTTT.

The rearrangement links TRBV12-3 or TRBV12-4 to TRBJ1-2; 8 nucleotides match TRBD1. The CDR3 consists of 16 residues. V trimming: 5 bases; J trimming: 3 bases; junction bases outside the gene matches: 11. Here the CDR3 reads CASSPANRGSHYGYTF. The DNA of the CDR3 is TGTGCCAGCAGTCCCGCGAACAGGGGGAGTCACTATGGCTACACCTTC.

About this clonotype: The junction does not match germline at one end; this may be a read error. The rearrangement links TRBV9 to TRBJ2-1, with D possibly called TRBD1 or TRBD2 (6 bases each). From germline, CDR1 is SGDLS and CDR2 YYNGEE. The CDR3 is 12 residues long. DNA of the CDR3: TGTGCCAGCAGCGTAGAGAGGGGGGCCCCCACATTC. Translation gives CASSVERGAPTF.

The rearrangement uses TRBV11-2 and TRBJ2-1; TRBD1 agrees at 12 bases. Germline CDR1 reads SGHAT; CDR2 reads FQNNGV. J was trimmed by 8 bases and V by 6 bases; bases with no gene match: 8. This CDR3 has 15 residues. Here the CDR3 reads CASRYRDRGRDEQFF. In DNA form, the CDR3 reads TGTGCCAGCAGGTACCGGGACAGGGGGCGCGATGAGCAGTTCTTC.

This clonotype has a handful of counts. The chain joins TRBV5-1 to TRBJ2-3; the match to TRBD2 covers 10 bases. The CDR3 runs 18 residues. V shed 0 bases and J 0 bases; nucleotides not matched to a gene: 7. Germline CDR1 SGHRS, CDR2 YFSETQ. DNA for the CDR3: TGCGCCAGCAGCTTGGGTCTAGCGGGAGCTACAAGCACAGATACGCAGTATTTT. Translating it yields CASSLGLAGATSTDTQYF.

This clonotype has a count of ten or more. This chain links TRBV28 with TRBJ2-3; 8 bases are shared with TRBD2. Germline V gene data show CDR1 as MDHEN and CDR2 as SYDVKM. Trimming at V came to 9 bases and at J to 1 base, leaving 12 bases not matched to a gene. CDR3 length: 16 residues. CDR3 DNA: TGTGCCAGTCGCTTCGCTCGGGGGGGAGGCACAGATACGCAGTATTTT. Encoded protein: CASRFARGGGTDTQYF.

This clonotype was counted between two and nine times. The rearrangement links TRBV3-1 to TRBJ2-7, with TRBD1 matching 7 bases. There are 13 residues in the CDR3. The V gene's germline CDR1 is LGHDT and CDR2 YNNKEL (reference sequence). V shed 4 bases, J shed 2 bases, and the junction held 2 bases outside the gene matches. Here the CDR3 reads CASSRGQPYEQYF. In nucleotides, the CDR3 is TGTGCCAGCAGCCGGGGACAGCCCTACGAGCAGTACTTC.